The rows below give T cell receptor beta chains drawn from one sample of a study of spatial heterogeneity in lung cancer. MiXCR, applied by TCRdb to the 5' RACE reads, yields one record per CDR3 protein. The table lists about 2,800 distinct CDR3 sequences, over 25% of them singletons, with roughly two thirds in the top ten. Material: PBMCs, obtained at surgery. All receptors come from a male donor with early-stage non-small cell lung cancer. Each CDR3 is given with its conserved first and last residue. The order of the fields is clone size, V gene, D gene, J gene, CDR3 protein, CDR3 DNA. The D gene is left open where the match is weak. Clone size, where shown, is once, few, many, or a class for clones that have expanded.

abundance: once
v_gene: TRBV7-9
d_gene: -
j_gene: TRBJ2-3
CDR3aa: CASSQTPMSTDTQYF
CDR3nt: TGTGCCAGCAGCCAGACACCTATGAGCACAGATACGCAGTATTTT

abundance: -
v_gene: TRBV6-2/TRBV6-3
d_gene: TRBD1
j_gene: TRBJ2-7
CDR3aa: CASSPPFVGTGSFYEQYF
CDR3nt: TGTGCCAGCAGCCCGCCTTTCGTCGGGACAGGGTCTTTCTACGAGCAGTACTTC

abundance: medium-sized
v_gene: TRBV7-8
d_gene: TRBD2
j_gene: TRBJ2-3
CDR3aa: CASSSGGRGADTQYF
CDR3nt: TGTGCCAGCAGCTCCGGGGGGAGAGGGGCAGATACGCAGTATTTT

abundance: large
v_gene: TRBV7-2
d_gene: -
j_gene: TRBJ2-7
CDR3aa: CASSLHVSITYEQYF
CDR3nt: TGTGCCAGCAGCTTACATGTCTCGATTACCTACGAGCAGTACTTC

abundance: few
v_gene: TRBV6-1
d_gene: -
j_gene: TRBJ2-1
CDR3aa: CASSVSTKPPYNEQFF
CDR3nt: TGTGCCAGCAGTGTAAGCACGAAGCCACCCTACAATGAGCAGTTCTTC

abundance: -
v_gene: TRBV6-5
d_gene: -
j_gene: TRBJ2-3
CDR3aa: CASSYSKRGLGDTQYF
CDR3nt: TGTGCCAGCAGTTACTCGAAACGGGGGTTAGGAGATACGCAGTATTTT

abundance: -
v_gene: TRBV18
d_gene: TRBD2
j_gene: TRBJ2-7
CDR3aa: CASSPLGLAGIYEQYF
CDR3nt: TGTGCCAGCTCACCCCTTGGACTAGCGGGGATTTACGAGCAGTACTTC

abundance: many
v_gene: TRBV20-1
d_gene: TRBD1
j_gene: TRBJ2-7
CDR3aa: CSASLPGQGSYEQYF
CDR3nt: TGCAGTGCTAGTCTCCCGGGACAGGGTTCCTACGAGCAGTACTTC

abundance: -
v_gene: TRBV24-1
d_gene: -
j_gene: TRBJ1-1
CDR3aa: CATSETGNTEAFF
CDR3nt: TGTGCCACCAGTGAGACAGGGAACACTGAAGCTTTCTTT

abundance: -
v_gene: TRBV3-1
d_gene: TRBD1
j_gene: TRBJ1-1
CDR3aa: CASSQDGTGTEAFF
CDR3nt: TGTGCCAGCAGCCAAGACGGGACAGGGACCGAAGCTTTCTTT

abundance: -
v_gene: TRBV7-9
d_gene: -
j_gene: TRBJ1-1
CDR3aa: CASSLSWGRGEAFF
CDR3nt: TGTGCCAGCAGCTTATCTTGGGGGCGCGGTGAAGCTTTCTTT

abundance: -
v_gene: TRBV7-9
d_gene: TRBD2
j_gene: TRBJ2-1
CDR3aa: CASSAPSGGAPNEQFF
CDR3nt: TGTGCCAGCAGCGCCCCCAGCGGGGGGGCTCCGAATGAGCAGTTCTTC

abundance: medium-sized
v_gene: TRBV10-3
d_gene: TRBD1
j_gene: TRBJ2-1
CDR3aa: CAISGRDRGVNEQFF
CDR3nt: TGTGCCATCAGTGGGCGGGACAGGGGAGTCAATGAGCAGTTCTTC

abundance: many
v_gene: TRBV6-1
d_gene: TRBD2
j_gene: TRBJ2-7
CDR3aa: CASSEAIAGVGEQYF
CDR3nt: TGTGCCAGCAGTGAAGCTATAGCGGGAGTGGGAGAGCAGTACTTC

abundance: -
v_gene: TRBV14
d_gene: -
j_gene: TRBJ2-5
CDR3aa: CASSPRSIGTYQETQYF
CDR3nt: TGTGCCAGCAGCCCACGCTCAATAGGGACTTACCAAGAGACCCAGTACTTC

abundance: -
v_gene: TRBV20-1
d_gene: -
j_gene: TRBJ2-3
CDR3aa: CSAVNTDTQYF
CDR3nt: TGCAGTGCGGTTAACACAGATACGCAGTATTTT

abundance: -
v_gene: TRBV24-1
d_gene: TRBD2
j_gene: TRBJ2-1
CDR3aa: CATSDRLAGAYNEQFF
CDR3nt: TGTGCCACCAGTGATCGGCTTGCGGGGGCCTACAATGAGCAGTTCTTC

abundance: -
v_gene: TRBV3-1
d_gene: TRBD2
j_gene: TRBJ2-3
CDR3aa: CASSRIPSGGAFTDTQYF
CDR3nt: TGTGCCAGCAGTCGAATCCCTAGCGGGGGGGCCTTCACAGATACGCAGTATTTT

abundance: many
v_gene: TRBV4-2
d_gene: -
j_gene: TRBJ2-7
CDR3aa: CASSQELSEAHEQYF
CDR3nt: TGTGCCAGCAGCCAAGAACTATCAGAGGCCCACGAGCAGTACTTC

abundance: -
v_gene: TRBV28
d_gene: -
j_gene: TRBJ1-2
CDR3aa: CASREGSSDGGYTF
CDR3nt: TGTGCCAGCCGAGAGGGATCCTCCGATGGTGGCTACACCTTC

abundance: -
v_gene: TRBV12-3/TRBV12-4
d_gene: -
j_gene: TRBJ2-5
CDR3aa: CASSSPGSGQETQYF
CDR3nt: TGTGCCAGCAGCTCCCCGGGTAGCGGCCAAGAGACCCAGTACTTC

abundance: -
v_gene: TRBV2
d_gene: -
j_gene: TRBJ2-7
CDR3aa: CASRVVYEQYF
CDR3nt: TGTGCCAGCAGGGTGGTGTACGAGCAGTACTTC

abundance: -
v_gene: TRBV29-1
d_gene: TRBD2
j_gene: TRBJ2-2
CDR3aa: CSVGLAGPGELFF
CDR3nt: TGCAGCGTTGGGCTAGCGGGCCCCGGGGAGCTGTTTTTT

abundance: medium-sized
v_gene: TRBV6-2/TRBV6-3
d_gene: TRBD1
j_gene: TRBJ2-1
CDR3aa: CASTLWGQGAEQFF
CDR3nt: TGTGCCAGCACTTTGTGGGGTCAGGGGGCTGAGCAGTTCTTC

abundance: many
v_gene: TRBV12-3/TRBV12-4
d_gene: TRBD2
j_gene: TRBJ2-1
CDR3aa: CASSFFGGSSYNEQFF
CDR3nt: TGTGCCAGCAGTTTCTTCGGGGGGAGCTCCTACAATGAGCAGTTCTTC

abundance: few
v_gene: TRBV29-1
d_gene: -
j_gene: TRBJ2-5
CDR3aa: CSVEDSGTQYF
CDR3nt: TGCAGCGTTGAAGATTCGGGGACCCAGTACTTC

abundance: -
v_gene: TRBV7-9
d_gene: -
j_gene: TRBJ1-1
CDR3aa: CASSPSDTEAFF
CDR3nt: TGTGCCAGCAGCCCTAGTGACACTGAAGCTTTCTTT

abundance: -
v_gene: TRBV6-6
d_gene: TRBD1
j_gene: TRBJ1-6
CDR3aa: CASSYDGQGLVSPLHF
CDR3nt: TGTGCCAGCAGTTACGACGGACAGGGCCTGGTTTCACCCCTCCACTTT

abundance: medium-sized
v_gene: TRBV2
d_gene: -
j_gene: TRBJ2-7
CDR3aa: CARRDGVSYEQYF
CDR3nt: TGTGCCAGACGGGACGGTGTCTCCTACGAGCAGTACTTC

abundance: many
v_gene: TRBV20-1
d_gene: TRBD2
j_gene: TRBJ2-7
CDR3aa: CSAWPGLAASYEQYF
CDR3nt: TGCAGTGCTTGGCCCGGACTAGCGGCTTCCTACGAGCAGTACTTC

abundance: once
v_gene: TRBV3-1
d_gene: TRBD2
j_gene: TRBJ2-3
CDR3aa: CASSLGLAGGQDTQYF
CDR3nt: TGTGCCAGCAGCCTCGGACTAGCGGGGGGGCAAGATACGCAGTATTTT

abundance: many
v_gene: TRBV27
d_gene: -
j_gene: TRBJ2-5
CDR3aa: CASSLRVVGRRQETQYF
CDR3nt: TGTGCCAGCAGTCTACGCGTGGTGGGCAGGCGTCAAGAGACCCAGTACTTC

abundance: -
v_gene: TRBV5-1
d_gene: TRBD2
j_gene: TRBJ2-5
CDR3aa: CASSLGLAQETQYF
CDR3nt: TGCGCCAGCAGCTTGGGACTAGCGCAAGAGACCCAGTACTTC

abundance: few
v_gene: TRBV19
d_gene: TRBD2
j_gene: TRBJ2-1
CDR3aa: CASSPGTKLNEQFF
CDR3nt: TGTGCCAGTAGTCCCGGGACTAAGCTCAATGAGCAGTTCTTC

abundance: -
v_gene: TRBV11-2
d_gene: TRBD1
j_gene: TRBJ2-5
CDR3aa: CASSPPRGRETQYF
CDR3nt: TGTGCCAGCAGCCCCCCCAGGGGGCGGGAGACCCAGTACTTC

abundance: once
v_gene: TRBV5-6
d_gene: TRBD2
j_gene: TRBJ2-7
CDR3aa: CASSLAPGGSSYEQYF
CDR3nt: TGTGCCAGCAGCTTGGCCCCCGGGGGGAGCTCCTACGAGCAGTACTTC

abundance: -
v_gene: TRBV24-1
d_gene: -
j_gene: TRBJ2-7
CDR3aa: CATSDSGALYEQYF
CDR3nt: TGTGCCACCAGTGATTCGGGGGCTCTCTACGAGCAGTACTTC

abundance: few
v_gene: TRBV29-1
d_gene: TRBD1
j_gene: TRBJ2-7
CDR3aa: CSVEDPDRGHEQYF
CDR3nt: TGCAGCGTTGAAGATCCAGACAGGGGGCACGAGCAGTACTTC

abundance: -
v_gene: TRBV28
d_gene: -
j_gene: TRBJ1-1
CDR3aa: CASRLNRVTEAFF
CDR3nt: TGTGCCAGCAGATTAAACAGGGTCACTGAAGCTTTCTTT

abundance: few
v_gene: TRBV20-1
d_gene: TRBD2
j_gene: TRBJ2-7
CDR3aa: CSARGGTSTSYEQYF
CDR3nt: TGCAGTGCTAGAGGAGGGACTAGCACTTCCTACGAGCAGTACTTC

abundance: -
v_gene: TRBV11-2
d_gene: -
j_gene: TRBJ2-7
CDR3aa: CASSFPGTYEQYF
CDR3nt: TGTGCCAGCAGCTTTCCGGGCACCTACGAGCAGTACTTC

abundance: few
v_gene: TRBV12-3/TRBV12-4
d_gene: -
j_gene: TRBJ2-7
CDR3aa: CASSLWGGPYEQYF
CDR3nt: TGTGCCAGCAGTTTATGGGGGGGCCCCTACGAGCAGTACTTC

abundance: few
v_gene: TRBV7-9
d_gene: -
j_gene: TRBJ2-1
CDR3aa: CASSLGDEQFF
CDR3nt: TGTGCCAGCAGCTTAGGCGATGAGCAGTTCTTC